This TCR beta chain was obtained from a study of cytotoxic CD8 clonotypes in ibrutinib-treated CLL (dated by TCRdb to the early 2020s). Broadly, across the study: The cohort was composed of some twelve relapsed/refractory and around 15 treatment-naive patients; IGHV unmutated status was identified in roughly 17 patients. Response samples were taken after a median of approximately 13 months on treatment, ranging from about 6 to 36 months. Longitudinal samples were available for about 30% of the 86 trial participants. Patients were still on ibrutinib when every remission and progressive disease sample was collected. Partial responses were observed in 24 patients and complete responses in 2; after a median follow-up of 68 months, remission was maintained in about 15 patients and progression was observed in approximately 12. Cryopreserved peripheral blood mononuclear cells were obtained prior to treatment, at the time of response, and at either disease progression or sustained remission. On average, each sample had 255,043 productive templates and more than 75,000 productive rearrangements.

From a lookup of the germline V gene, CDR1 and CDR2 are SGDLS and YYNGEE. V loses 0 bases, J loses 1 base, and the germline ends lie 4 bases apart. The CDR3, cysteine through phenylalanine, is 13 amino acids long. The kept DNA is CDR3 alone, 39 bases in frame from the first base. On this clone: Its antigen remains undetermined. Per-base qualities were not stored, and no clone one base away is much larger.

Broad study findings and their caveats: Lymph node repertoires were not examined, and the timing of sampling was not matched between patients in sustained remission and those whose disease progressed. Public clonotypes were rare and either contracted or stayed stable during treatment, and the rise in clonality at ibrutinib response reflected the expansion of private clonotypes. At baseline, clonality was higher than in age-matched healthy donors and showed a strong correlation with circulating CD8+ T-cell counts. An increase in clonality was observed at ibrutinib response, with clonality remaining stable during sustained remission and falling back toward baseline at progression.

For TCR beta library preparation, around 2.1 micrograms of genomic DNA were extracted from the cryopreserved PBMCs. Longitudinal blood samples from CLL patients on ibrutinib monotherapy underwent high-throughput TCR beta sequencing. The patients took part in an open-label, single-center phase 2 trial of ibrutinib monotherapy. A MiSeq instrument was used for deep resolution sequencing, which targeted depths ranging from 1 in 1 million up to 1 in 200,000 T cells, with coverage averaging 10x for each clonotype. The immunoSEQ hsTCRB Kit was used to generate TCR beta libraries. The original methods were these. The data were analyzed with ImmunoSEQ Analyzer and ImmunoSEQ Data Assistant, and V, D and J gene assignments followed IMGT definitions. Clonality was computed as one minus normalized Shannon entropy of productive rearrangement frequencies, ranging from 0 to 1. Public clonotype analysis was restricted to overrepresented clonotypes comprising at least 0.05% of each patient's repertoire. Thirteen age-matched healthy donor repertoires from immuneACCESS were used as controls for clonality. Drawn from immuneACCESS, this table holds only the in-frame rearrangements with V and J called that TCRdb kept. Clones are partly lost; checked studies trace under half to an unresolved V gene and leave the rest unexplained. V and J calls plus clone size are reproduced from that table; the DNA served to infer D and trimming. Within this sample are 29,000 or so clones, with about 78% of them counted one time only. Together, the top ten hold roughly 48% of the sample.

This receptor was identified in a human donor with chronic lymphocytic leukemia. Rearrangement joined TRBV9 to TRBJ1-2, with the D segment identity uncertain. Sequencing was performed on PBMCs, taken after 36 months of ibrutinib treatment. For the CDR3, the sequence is CASSVGVNYGYTF. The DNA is TGTGCCAGCAGCGTAGGGGTTAACTATGGCTACACCTTC.